These T cell receptor beta chains were read from a single sample in a study of T cell responses to AZD1222 COVID-19 vaccine. Only in-frame clones appear in the TCRdb table, and some are missing; sequencing was by immunoSEQ multiplex PCR. The sample holds 200,000 or so clones, 85% to 90% seen once. Material: peripheral blood, obtained on day 0 of AZD1222 vaccination. The source of these receptors is an adult in good health. CDR3s include the opening cysteine and the closing phenylalanine or tryptophan. A D gene is named only where the DNA matches it firmly. The size field is filled for only some rows; it gives once, few, many or a size class.

v_gene: TRBV4-2; j_gene: TRBJ2-3; d_gene: TRBD2; len: 19; abundance: NA; CDR3nt: TGTGCCAGCAGCCAAGATGTGGGGGGAGCGGGAGGGGCGGCAGATACGCAGTATTTT; CDR3aa: CASSQDVGGAGGAADTQYF
v_gene: TRBV19; j_gene: TRBJ1-5; d_gene: TRBD1; len: 15; abundance: NA; CDR3nt: TGTGCCAGTAGTTCCGGGACAGTGGGCAATCAGCCCCAGCATTTT; CDR3aa: CASSSGTVGNQPQHF
v_gene: TRBV3-1/TRBV3-2; j_gene: TRBJ1-2; d_gene: TRBD1; len: 13; abundance: NA; CDR3nt: TGTGCCAGCAGCGGGGGACAGGGGTATGGCTACACCTTC; CDR3aa: CASSGGQGYGYTF
v_gene: TRBV15; j_gene: TRBJ2-4; d_gene: TRBD2; len: 15; abundance: NA; CDR3nt: TGTGCCACCAGCAGAGATCTAGCGGGGGGAGGCATTCAGTACTTC; CDR3aa: CATSRDLAGGGIQYF
v_gene: TRBV5-8; j_gene: TRBJ1-3; d_gene: NA; len: 16; abundance: NA; CDR3nt: TGTGCCAGCAGCTTGGTAACCTCAGGGGCTGGAAACACCATATATTTT; CDR3aa: CASSLVTSGAGNTIYF
v_gene: TRBV5-1; j_gene: TRBJ1-2; d_gene: NA; len: 13; abundance: NA; CDR3nt: TGCGCCAGACACTTTGATCCTAACTATGGCTACACCTTC; CDR3aa: CARHFDPNYGYTF
v_gene: TRBV6-5; j_gene: TRBJ2-6; d_gene: NA; len: 14; abundance: NA; CDR3nt: TGTGCCAGCAGTCCCGGACAGGGGGCCAACGTCCTGACTTTC; CDR3aa: CASSPGQGANVLTF
v_gene: TRBV4-3; j_gene: TRBJ1-3; d_gene: TRBD1; len: 16; abundance: few; CDR3nt: TGCGCCAGCAGCCCGGGACAGGTTTCGTCCGGAAACACCATATATTTT; CDR3aa: CASSPGQVSSGNTIYF
v_gene: TRBV21-1; j_gene: TRBJ1-2; d_gene: NA; len: 13; abundance: NA; CDR3nt: TGTGCCAGCACCGAACAAAGAGGATATGGCTACACCTTC; CDR3aa: CASTEQRGYGYTF
v_gene: TRBV28; j_gene: TRBJ1-2; d_gene: NA; len: 12; abundance: NA; CDR3nt: TGTGCCAGCAGTTCTACAAACTATGGCTACACCTTC; CDR3aa: CASSSTNYGYTF
v_gene: TRBV5-4; j_gene: TRBJ2-1; d_gene: NA; len: 12; abundance: NA; CDR3nt: TGTGCCAGCAGCTTGCAGTACAATGAGCAGTTCTTC; CDR3aa: CASSLQYNEQFF
v_gene: TRBV15; j_gene: TRBJ2-1; d_gene: NA; len: 15; abundance: NA; CDR3nt: TGTGCCACCAGCAGCCAGGACAAGGCGGGGAATGAGCAGTTCTTC; CDR3aa: CATSSQDKAGNEQFF
v_gene: TRBV18; j_gene: TRBJ1-5; d_gene: TRBD1; len: 16; abundance: NA; CDR3nt: TGTGCCAGCTCACCAGGCGGGACAGCGAGAAATCAGCCCCAGCATTTT; CDR3aa: CASSPGGTARNQPQHF
v_gene: TRBV4-1; j_gene: TRBJ1-2; d_gene: TRBD1; len: 15; abundance: once; CDR3nt: TGCGCCAGCAGCCGAGGACAGGGCCTCAACTATGGCTACACCTTC; CDR3aa: CASSRGQGLNYGYTF
v_gene: TRBV28; j_gene: TRBJ1-6; d_gene: TRBD1; len: 13; abundance: once; CDR3nt: TGTGCCAGCAGAGGGGGCAAGGATTCACCCCTCCACTTT; CDR3aa: CASRGGKDSPLHF
v_gene: TRBV27; j_gene: TRBJ1-6; d_gene: NA; len: 14; abundance: NA; CDR3nt: TGTGCCAGCAGTTTTGAGGAGGGCTATTCACCCCTCCACTTT; CDR3aa: CASSFEEGYSPLHF
v_gene: TRBV5-1; j_gene: TRBJ2-1; d_gene: NA; len: 14; abundance: NA; CDR3nt: TGCGCCAGCAGCGAAACGAGCTCCTACAATGAGCAGTTCTTC; CDR3aa: CASSETSSYNEQFF
v_gene: TRBV28; j_gene: TRBJ1-5; d_gene: NA; len: 12; abundance: once; CDR3nt: TGTGCCAGCAGTTTGGGTCATCAGCCCCAGCATTTT; CDR3aa: CASSLGHQPQHF
v_gene: TRBV6-4; j_gene: TRBJ2-1; d_gene: NA; len: 15; abundance: NA; CDR3nt: TGTGCCAGCAGTGACCGGGCTGACGGGGGTTATGAGCAGTTCTTC; CDR3aa: CASSDRADGGYEQFF
v_gene: TRBV5-1; j_gene: TRBJ1-3; d_gene: TRBD1; len: 16; abundance: once; CDR3nt: TGCGCCAGCAGCTTCGACAGGGCCATATCTGGAAACACCATATATTTT; CDR3aa: CASSFDRAISGNTIYF
v_gene: TRBV2; j_gene: TRBJ2-2; d_gene: NA; len: 14; abundance: NA; CDR3nt: TGTGCCAGCAGTGAACGGCAGGGCATCGGGGAGCTGTTTTTT; CDR3aa: CASSERQGIGELFF
v_gene: TRBV6-5; j_gene: TRBJ2-1; d_gene: NA; len: 14; abundance: NA; CDR3nt: TGTGCCAGCAGGCTTGGACAGTCCTACAATGAGCAGTTCTTC; CDR3aa: CASRLGQSYNEQFF